This T cell receptor (beta chain) was obtained from a study of blood T cell repertoires in COVID-19. Across the whole study: Sites in the United States, Italy and Spain provided acute and convalescent COVID-19 samples. Sources were T cells, B-cell-depleted T cells, or PBMCs; the material itself was cDNA or gDNA.

Per the original methods: Reference gene primer amplification gave nucleated cell count estimates. Clones were read by immunoSEQ multiplex PCR, and TCRdb kept only the in-frame ones, dropping some. V and J calls and clone size come straight from that table; D and trimming were deduced from the DNA. The sample gives 100,000 or so clones, roughly 92% of which show up once; less than 7.5% is in the top ten. Sequencing input: peripheral blood. This clonotype was sampled from a middle-aged man with active COVID-19.

CDR3 sequence reads: CASGDGGYGNTIYF. In DNA, the CDR3 is TGTGCCAGCGGGGACGGGGGGTATGGAAACACCATATATTTT. The chain combines TRBV4-2 with TRBJ1-3, with D perhaps matching TRBD1 (5 bases). V was clipped by 8 bases and J by 3 bases, with 14 bases between them. The germline gives CDR1 LGHNA, CDR2 YNFKEQ. The CDR3 consists of 14 residues.